The entry below describes one T cell receptor beta chain. This receptor's antigen is unknown. Nothing much larger sits one base from this clone, and base qualities are not available. After removal of 8 bases from V and 3 bases from J, the junction retains 24 bases not matched to a gene. Based on the germline V gene (reference sequence), the CDR1 and CDR2 sequences are WNHNN and SYGVQD. Counted from cysteine to phenylalanine, this CDR3 has 19 amino acids. The kept DNA is CDR3 alone, 57 bases in frame from the first base. TCR CDR3 regions were amplified from genomic DNA by multiplex PCR using the deep immunoSEQ assay. Extracted genomic DNA from each cell subset was distributed evenly across all wells of several immunoSEQ 96-well plates, and each plate was treated as a replicate. Each replicate PCR for sorted subsets received around 200 ng genomic DNA, equal to tens of thousands of T cell genomes. Purified libraries were quantified with a Qubit 3.0 fluorometer, sized on a Bioanalyzer 2100, and re-quantified with the KAPA Library Quantification kit. A separate single-read 150-cycle Illumina NextSeq 550 flow cell was used to sequence each immunoSEQ 96-well plate. Processing in the source paper ran as follows. The immunoSEQ output contained only junctional sequences without quality scores, so filtering could not match that applied to full-length reads. Sequences were annotated with PyIR, a Python wrapper for IgBLAST v1.9, using IMGT germline references to assign V/J genes and CDR3. Reads were removed for weak V/J assignments (E-value above 1e-6), missing CDR3, stop codons, out-of-frame junctions, or ambiguous translated residues. A V3J clonotype was defined by an identical inferred V gene, J gene, and CDR3 amino acid sequence. Percentage overlap between repertoires was calculated by dividing the number of shared unique clonotypes by the size of the smaller repertoire. Repertoire richness was assessed with RTK rarefaction, the Chao1 estimator, and Recon v2.1 estimates of unobserved clonotypes. Generation probabilities for all TCRbeta clonotypes obtained by the gDNA method from a handful of donors were computed using OLGA. TCRdb carries this immuneACCESS record with in-frame sequences only. Its versions omit some clonotypes, under half of them owing to an unresolved V gene in the studies checked, with the rest unexplained. The V and J calls and the clone size are those of that table, but D and trimming were determined from the DNA. The sample yields about a million clones; roughly 80% were counted once. Roughly 0.83% of the sample is held by the ten biggest clonotypes.

The data are from a study of shared clonotypes between healthy human individuals (dated by TCRdb to about 2020). For context, the study as a whole: The cohort comprised a couple of women and a few men aged 18 to 49 years. For each donor, three plates each were used for CD4 naive and CD4 memory, two plates were used for CD8 naive, and one plate was used for CD8 memory. The study deeply sequenced blood TCR repertoires of 5 or 6 healthy adults to estimate repertoire size and the extent of clonotype sharing between individuals. To increase sequencing depth and limit assay-specific biases, TCR repertoire library preparation and sequencing were carried out by different laboratories using diverse techniques. Leukapheresis yielded between about 0.94 and 8.9 billion PBMCs per donor.

The donors were healthy, HIV-negative adults with no recently reported acute infections or vaccinations. Only Caucasian adults living in Nashville, Tennessee, USA were represented among the donors. CD4+ T cells were enriched by magnetic negative selection, after which naive cells were positively selected on CD45RA and the negative fraction was taken as the memory subset. Blood was collected by leukapheresis, and PBMCs were isolated by Ficoll-Histopaque density gradient centrifugation and then cryopreserved in liquid nitrogen vapor phase. Analytical flow cytometry was used to check the purity and quantity of every magnetically sorted T cell population. From each sorted fraction, genomic DNA was isolated and quantified by UV absorbance on a Nanodrop 2000c. Points the paper makes about the study in general: Pairwise subsampling indicated that sequencing depth was expected to affect the degree of clonotype sharing among donors. The genetic and exposure-history diversity represented was limited by the small number of donors. Only blood was sampled, and tissue TCR repertoires likely differ from those in blood. Rarefaction of sorted-subset datasets indicated incomplete sequencing despite the large sequencing depth. Larger estimated clonotype richness was generally found for naive subsets than for memory subsets. Higher generation probabilities were observed for clonotypes shared by all four sorted-subset donors than for non-shared clonotypes. When four donors were compared, the shared fraction of clonotypes was approximately 5% for naive CD4, approximately 3.5% for naive CD8, more than 2% for memory CD4, and 0.4% for memory CD8.

The sample consisted of memory CD4+ T cells from PBMCs. The label giving this sample's cell subset or site can be read as: CD45RA-negative fraction. The clonotype was recovered from a man aged 18 to 30 in good health. Some clones in this sample may be carry-over from other donors' samples. The chain couples TRBV10-1 to TRBJ2-7, with 8 junctional bases fitting TRBD2. The sequenced DNA is TGCGCCAGCTGCCCTAAGCGGGAGAGGGCCCCAAACCCAGTCTACGAGCAGTACTTC. Translated, it gives CASCPKRERAPNPVYEQYF.